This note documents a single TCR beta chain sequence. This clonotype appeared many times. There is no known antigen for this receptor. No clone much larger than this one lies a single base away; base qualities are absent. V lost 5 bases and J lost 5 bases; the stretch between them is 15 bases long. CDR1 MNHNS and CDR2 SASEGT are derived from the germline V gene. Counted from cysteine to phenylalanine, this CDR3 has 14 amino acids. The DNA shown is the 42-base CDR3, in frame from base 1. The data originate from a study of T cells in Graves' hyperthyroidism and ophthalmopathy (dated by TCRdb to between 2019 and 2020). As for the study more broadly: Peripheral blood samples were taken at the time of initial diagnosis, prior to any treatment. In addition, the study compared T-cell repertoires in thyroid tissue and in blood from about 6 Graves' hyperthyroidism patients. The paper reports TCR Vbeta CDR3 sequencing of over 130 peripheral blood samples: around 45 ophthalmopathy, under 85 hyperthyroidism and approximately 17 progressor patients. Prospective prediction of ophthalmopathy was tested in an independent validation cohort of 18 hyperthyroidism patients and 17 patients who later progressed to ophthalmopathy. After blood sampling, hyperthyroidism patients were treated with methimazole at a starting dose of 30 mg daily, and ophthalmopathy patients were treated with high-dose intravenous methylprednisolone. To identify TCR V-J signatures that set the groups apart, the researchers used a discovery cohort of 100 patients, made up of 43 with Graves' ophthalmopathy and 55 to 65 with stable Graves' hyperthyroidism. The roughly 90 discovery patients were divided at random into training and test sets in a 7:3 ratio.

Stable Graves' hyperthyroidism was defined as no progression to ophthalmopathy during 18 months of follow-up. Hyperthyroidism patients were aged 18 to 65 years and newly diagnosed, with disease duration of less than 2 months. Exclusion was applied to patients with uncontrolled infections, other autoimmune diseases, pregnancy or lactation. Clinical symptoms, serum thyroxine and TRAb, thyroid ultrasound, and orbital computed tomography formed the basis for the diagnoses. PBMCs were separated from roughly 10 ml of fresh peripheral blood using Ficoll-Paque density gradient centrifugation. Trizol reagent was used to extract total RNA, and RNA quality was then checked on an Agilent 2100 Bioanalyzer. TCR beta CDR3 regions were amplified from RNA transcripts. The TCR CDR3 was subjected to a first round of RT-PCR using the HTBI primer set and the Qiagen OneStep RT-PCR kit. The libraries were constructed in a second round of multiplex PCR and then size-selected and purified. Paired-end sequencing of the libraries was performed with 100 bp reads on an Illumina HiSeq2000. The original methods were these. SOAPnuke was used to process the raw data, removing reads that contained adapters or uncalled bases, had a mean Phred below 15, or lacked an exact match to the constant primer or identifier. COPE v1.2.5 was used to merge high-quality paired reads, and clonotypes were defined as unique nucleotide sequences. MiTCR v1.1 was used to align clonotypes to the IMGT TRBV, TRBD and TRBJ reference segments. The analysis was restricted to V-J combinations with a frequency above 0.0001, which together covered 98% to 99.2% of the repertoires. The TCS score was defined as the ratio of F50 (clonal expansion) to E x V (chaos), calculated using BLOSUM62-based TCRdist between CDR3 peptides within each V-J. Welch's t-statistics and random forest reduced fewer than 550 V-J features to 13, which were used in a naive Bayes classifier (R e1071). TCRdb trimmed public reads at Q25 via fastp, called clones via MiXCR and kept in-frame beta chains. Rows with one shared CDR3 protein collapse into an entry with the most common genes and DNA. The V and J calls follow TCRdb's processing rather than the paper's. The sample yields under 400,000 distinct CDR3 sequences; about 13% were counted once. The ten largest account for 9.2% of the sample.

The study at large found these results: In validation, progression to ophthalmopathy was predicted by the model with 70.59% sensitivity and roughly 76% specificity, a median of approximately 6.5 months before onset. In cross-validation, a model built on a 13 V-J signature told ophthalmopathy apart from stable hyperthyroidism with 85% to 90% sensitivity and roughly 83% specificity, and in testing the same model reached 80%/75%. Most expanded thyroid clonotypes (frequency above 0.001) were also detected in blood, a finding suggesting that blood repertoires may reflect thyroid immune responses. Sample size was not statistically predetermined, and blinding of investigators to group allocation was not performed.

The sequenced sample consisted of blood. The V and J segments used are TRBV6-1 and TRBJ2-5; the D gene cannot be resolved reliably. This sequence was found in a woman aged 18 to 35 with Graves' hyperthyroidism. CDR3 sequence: CASSPIPNEETQYF. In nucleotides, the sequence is TGTGCCAGCAGTCCGATCCCCAACGAGGAGACCCAGTACTTC.